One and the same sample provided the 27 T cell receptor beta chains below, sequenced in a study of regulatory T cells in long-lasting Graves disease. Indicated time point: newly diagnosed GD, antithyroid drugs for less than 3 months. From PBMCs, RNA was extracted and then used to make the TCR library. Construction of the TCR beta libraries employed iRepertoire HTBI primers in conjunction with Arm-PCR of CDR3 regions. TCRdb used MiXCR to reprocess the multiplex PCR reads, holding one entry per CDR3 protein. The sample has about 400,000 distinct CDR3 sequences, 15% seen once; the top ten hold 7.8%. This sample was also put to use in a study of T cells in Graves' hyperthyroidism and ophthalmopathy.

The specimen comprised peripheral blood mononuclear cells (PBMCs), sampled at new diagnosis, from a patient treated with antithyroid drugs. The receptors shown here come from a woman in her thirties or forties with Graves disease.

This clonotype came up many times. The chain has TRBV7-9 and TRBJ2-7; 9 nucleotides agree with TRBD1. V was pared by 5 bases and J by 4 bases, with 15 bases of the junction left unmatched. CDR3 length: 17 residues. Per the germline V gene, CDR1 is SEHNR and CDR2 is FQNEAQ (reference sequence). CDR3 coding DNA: TGTGCCAGCAGCGCGAACCTACCGACAGGGGGTAGGTACGAGCAGTACTTC. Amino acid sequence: CASSANLPTGGRYEQYF.

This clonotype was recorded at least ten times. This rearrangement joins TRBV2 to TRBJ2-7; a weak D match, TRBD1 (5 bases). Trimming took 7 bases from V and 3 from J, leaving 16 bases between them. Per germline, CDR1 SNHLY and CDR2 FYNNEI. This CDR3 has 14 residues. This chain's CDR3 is CASTLKGVGYEQYF. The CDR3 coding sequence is TGTGCCAGCACCTTAAAAGGGGTCGGCTACGAGCAGTACTTC.

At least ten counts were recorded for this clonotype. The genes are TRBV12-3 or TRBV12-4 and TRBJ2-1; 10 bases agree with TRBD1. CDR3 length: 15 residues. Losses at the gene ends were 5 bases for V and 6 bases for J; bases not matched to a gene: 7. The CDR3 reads CASSSFGQGGNEQFF. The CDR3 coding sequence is TGTGCCAGCAGTAGCTTTGGACAGGGGGGCAATGAGCAGTTCTTC.

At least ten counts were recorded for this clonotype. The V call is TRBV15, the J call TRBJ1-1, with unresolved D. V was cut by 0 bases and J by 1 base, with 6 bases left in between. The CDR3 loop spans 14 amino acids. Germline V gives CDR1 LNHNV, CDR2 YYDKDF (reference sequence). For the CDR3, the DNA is TGTGCCACCAGCAGAGATCTTGGGAACACTGAAGCTTTCTTT. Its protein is CATSRDLGNTEAFF. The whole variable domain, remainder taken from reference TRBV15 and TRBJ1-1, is DAMVIQNPRYQVTQFGKPVTLSCSQTLNHNVMYWYQQKSSQAPKLLFHYYDKDFNNEADTPDNFQSRRPNTSFCFLDIRSPGLGDTAMYLCATSRDLGNTEAFFGQGTRLTVV.

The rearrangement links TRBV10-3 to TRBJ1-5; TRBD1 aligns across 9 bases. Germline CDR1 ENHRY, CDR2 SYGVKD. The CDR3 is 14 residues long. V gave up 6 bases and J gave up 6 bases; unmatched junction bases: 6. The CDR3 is CAISRDRESQPQHF. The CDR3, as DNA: TGTGCCATCAGCCGGGACAGGGAATCTCAGCCCCAGCATTTT.

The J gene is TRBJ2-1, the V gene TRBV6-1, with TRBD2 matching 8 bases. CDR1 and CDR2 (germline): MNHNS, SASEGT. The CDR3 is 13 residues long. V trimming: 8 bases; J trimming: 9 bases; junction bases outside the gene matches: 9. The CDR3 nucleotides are TGTGCCAGCGCAAGAACGGGAGGGGGTGAGCAGTTCTTC. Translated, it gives CASARTGGGEQFF.

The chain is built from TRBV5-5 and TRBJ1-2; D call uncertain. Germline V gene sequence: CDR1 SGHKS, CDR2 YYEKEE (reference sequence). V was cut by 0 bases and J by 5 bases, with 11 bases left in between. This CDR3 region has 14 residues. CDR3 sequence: CASSLGPQRYGYTF. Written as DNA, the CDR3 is TGTGCCAGCAGCTTGGGTCCGCAGAGGTATGGCTACACCTTC.

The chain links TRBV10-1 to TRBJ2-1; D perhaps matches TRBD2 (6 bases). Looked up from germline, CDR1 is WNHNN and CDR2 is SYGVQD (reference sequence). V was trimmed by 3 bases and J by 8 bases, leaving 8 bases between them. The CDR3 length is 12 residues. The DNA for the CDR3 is TGCGCCAGCAGTGACTCTAGCGATGAGCAGTTCTTC. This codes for CASSDSSDEQFF.

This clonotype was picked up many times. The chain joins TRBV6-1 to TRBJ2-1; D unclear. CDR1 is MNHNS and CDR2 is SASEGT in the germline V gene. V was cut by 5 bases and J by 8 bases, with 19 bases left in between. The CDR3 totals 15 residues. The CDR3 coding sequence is TGTGCCAGCAGTCCCGGCCTTTTGCCTGGAGATGAGCAGTTCTTC. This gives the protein CASSPGLLPGDEQFF.

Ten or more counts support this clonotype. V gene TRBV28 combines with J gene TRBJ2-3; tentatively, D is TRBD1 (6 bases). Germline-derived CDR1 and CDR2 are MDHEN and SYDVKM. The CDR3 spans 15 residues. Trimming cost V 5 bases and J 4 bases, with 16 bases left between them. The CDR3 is CASSLDSLGPDTQYF. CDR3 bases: TGTGCCAGCAGTCTGGACAGCCTGGGCCCAGATACGCAGTATTTT.

The chain's CDR3 is CASSQSSQFGELFF. CDR3 nucleotide sequence: TGTGCCAGCAGCCAATCATCCCAATTCGGGGAGCTGTTTTTT. The chain has TRBV3-1 and TRBJ2-2; unclear D gene. This CDR3 is 14 amino acids long. V lost 2 bases and J 7 bases, leaving 11 bases between the germline ends. Germline CDR1 LGHDT, CDR2 YNNKEL (reference sequence). Combining the CDR3 with reference TRBV3-1 and TRBJ2-2 gives the whole variable domain DTAVSQTPKYLVTQMGNDKSIKCEQNLGHDTMYWYKQDSKKFLKIMFSYNNKELIINETVPNRFSPKSPDKAHLNLHINSLELGDSAVYFCASSQSSQFGELFFGEGSRLTVL.

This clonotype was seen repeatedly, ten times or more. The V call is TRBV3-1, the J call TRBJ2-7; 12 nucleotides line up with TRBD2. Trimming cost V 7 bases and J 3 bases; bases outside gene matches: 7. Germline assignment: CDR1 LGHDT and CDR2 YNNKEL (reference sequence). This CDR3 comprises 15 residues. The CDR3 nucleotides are TGTGCCAGCATGACTAGCGGGAGCAGCGGCTACGAGCAGTACTTC. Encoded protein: CASMTSGSSGYEQYF.

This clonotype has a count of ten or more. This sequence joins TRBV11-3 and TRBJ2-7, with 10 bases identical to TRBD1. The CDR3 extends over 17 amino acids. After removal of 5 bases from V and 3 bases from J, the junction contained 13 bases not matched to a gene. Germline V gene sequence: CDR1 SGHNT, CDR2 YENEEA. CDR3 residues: CASSHQGTGVGFYEQYF. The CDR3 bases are TGTGCCAGCAGCCATCAAGGGACAGGGGTAGGTTTCTACGAGCAGTACTTC.

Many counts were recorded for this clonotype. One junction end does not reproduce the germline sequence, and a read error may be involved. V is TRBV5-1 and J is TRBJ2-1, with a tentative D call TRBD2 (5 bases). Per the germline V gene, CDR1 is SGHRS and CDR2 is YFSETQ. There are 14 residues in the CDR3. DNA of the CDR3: TGTGCCAGCAGCTTCCGAGGGCCATACAATGAGCAGTTCTTC. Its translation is CASSFRGPYNEQFF.

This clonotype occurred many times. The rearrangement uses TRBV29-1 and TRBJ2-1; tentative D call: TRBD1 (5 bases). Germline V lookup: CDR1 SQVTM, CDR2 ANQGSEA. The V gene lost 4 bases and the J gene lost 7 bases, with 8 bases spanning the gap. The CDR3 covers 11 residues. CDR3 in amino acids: CSVGNRNEQFF. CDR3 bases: TGCAGCGTTGGTAACAGGAATGAGCAGTTCTTC.

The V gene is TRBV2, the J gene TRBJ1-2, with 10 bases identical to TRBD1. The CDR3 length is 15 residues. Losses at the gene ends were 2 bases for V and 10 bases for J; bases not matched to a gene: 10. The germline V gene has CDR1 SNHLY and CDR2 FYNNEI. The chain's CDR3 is CASSESARTGGVYTF. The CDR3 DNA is TGTGCCAGCAGTGAAAGCGCGAGGACAGGGGGTGTCTACACCTTC.

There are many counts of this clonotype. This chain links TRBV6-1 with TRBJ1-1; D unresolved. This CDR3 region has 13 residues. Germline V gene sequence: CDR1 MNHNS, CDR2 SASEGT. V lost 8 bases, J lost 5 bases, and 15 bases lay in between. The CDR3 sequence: CASLRAGSTEAFF. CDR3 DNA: TGTGCCAGCCTCCGAGCGGGGTCAACTGAAGCTTTCTTT.

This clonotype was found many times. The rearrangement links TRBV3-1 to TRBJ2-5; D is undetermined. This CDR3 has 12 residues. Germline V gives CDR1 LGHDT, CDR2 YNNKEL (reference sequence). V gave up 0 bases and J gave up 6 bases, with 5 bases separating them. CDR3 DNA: TGTGCCAGCAGCCAAGATGTAAAGACCCAGTACTTC. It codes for CASSQDVKTQYF.

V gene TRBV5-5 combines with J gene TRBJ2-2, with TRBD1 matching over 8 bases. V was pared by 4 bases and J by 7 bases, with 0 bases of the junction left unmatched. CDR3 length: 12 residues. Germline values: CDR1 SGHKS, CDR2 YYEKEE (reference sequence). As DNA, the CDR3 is TGTGCCAGCAGCGGACAGGGCGGGGAGCTGTTTTTT. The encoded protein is CASSGQGGELFF. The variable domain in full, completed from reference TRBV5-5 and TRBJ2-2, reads DAGVTQSPTHLIKTRGQQVTLRCSPISGHKSVSWYQQVLGQGPQFIFQYYEKEERGRGNFPDRFSARQFPNYSSELNVNALLLGDSALYLCASSGQGGELFFGEGSRLTVL.

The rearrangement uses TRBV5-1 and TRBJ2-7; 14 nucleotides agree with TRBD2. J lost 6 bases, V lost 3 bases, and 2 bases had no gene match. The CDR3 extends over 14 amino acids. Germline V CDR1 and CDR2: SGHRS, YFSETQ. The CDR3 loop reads CASSWTSGRIEQYF. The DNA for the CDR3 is TGCGCCAGCAGCTGGACTAGCGGGAGGATCGAGCAGTACTTC.

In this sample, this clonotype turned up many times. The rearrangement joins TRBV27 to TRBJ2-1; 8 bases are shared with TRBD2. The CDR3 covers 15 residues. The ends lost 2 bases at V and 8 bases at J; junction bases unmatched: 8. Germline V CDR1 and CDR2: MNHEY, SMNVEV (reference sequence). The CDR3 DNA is TGTGCCAGCAGTTTAGGTACTAGCGGAAGCTATGAGCAGTTCTTC. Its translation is CASSLGTSGSYEQFF.

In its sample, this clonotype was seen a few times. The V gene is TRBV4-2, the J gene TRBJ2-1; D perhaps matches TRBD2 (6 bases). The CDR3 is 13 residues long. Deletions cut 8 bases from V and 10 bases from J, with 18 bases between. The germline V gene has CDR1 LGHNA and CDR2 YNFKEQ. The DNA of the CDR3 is TGTGCCAGCCCCCCCCCTGGAGGGAGGGAGCAGTTCTTC. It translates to CASPPPGGREQFF.

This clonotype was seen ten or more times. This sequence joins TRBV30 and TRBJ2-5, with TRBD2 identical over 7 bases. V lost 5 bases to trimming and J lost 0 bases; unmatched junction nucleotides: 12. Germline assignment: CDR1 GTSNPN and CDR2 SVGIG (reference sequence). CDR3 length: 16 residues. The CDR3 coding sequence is TGTGCCTGGGCCCCTTTGGCGGGAGAGGACCAAGAGACCCAGTACTTC. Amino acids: CAWAPLAGEDQETQYF. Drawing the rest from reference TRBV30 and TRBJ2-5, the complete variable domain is SQTIHQWPATLVQPVGSPLSLECTVEGTSNPNLYWYRQAAGRGLQLLFYSVGIGQISSEVPQNLSASRPQDRQFILSSKKLLLSDSGFYLCAWAPLAGEDQETQYFGPGTRLLVL.

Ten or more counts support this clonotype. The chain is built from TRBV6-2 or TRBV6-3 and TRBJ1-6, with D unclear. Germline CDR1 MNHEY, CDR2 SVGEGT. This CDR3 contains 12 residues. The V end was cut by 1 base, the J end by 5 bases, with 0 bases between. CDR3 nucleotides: TGTGCCAGCAGTTACTATAATTCACCCCTCCACTTT. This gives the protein CASSYYNSPLHF.

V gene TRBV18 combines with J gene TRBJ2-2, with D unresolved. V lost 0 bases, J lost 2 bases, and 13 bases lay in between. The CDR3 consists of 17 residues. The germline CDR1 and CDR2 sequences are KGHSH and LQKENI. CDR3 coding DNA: TGTGCCAGCTCACCACCGGGGTTTTATGCCAACACCGGGGAGCTGTTTTTT. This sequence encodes CASSPPGFYANTGELFF.

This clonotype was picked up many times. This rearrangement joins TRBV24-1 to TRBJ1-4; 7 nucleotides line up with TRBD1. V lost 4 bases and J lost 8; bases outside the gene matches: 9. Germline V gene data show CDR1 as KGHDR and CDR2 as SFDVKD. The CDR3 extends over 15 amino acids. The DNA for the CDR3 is TGTGCCACCAGTGAACCCGACAGGGTCAAGGAAAAACTGTTTTTT. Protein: CATSEPDRVKEKLFF.

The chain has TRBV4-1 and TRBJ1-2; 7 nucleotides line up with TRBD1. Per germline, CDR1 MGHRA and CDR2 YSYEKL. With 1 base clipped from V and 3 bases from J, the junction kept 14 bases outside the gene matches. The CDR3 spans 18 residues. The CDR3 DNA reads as TGCGCCAGCAGCCAAGCCAGGGACAGAATCCCCAGGGACTATGGCTACACCTTC. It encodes CASSQARDRIPRDYGYTF.